A selection of T cell receptor beta chains follows, all from one sample in a study of technical replicates of blood from a handful of donors. Assay: immunoSEQ multiplex PCR; the TCRdb copy retains only in-frame clones and omits some. The sample has about 70,000 clones, 90% to 95% seen once. The sequenced material came from T cells isolated from PBMCs. The receptors were sampled from a human donor in good health. CDR3s include the opening cysteine and the closing phenylalanine or tryptophan. The D gene is left open where the match is weak. Size tells how often a clone was seen (once, few, many) or the class of an expanded clone, and some rows leave it out.

size	D	length	V	J	CDR3	DNA
.	.	12	TRBV19	TRBJ2-7	CASRTGEGEQYF	TGTGCCAGTCGAACGGGAGAAGGCGAGCAGTACTTC
.	.	13	TRBV30	TRBJ2-5	CASSTRGAETQYF	TGTGCCTCCAGTACTCGGGGGGCGGAGACCCAGTACTTC
.	.	13	TRBV15	TRBJ2-1	CATSRSRGDEQFF	TGTGCCACCAGCAGATCTAGGGGCGATGAGCAGTTCTTC
.	.	12	TRBV5-6	TRBJ2-7	CASSHSSYEQYF	TGTGCCAGCAGCCATAGCTCCTACGAGCAGTACTTC
once	TRBD1	15	TRBV4-2	TRBJ1-1	CASSQGGTANTEAFF	TGTGCCAGCAGCCAAGGTGGGACAGCGAACACTGAAGCTTTCTTT
.	.	17	TRBV19	TRBJ1-5	CASSISWVRQLNQPQHF	TGTGCCAGTAGTATATCTTGGGTCAGGCAGCTCAATCAGCCCCAGCATTTT
.	.	16	TRBV7-8	TRBJ2-1	CASSSRTGGDAGEQFF	TGTGCCAGCAGCTCGCGGACTGGAGGGGATGCAGGTGAGCAGTTCTTC
.	.	14	TRBV4-3	TRBJ2-3	CASSRLSSTDTQYF	TGCGCCAGCAGCCGCCTCAGTAGCACAGATACGCAGTATTTT
once	TRBD1	15	TRBV9	TRBJ2-5	CASSAEGQGVKTQYF	TGTGCCAGCAGCGCCGAGGGACAGGGGGTGAAGACCCAGTACTTC
.	.	14	TRBV11-3	TRBJ2-5	CASSPGGLEETQYF	TGTGCCAGCAGCCCAGGAGGGCTTGAAGAGACCCAGTACTTC
.	TRBD1	15	TRBV9	TRBJ1-5	CASSVGTGFGQPQHF	TGTGCCAGCAGCGTAGGGACAGGGTTCGGTCAGCCCCAGCATTTT
.	TRBD2	15	TRBV6-6	TRBJ2-7	CASNQKTSGMGEQYF	TGTGCCAGCAACCAGAAGACTAGCGGGATGGGGGAGCAGTACTTC
.	TRBD1	13	TRBV5-5	TRBJ1-2	CASRLTGSLGYTF	TGTGCCAGCAGATTGACAGGGTCGCTTGGCTACACCTTC
once	.	15	TRBV10-3	TRBJ2-1	CAISEAGLAASEQFF	TGTGCCATCAGTGAGGCGGGACTGGCTGCGTCCGAGCAGTTCTTC
once	TRBD2	15	TRBV27	TRBJ2-7	CASSLSGLAGHEQYF	TGTGCCAGCAGTTTATCGGGACTAGCGGGCCACGAGCAGTACTTC
.	.	13	TRBV5-4	TRBJ2-5	CASSLELQETQYF	TGTGCCAGCAGCTTGGAACTACAAGAGACCCAGTACTTC
.	TRBD1	18	TRBV9	TRBJ1-3	CASSPSGPGQGFGNTIYF	TGTGCCAGCAGCCCAAGCGGCCCGGGACAGGGGTTCGGAAACACCATATATTTT
.	.	11	TRBV19	TRBJ1-2	CATRTGYGYTF	TGTGCCACTAGGACGGGCTATGGCTACACCTTC
.	TRBD1	11	TRBV30	TRBJ2-7	CAWSTGAEQYF	TGTGCCTGGAGCACAGGGGCCGAGCAGTACTTC
.	.	16	TRBV4-1	TRBJ2-1	CASSQVLGRSVNEQFF	TGCGCCAGCAGCCAAGTTTTAGGGAGGTCGGTTAATGAGCAGTTCTTC
.	.	16	TRBV27	TRBJ2-7	CASSLGWESKSYEQYF	TGTGCCAGCAGTTTAGGGTGGGAGAGTAAGTCCTACGAGCAGTACTTC
.	.	13	TRBV19	TRBJ2-5	CASSRTGGETQYF	TGTGCCAGTAGTCGGACGGGCGGGGAGACCCAGTACTTC
.	TRBD1	14	TRBV11-1	TRBJ2-2	CASRQGVNTGELFF	TGTGCCAGCCGACAGGGGGTGAACACCGGGGAGCTGTTTTTT
.	.	14	TRBV5-4	TRBJ1-2	CASSPEQGYYGYTF	TGTGCCAGCAGCCCAGAACAGGGATACTATGGCTACACCTTC
.	TRBD1	13	TRBV30	TRBJ2-7	CAWSVDRGYEQYF	TGTGCCTGGAGTGTAGACAGGGGTTACGAGCAGTACTTC
.	TRBD1	14	TRBV19	TRBJ2-5	CASSRQGELETQYF	TGTGCCAGTAGTAGACAGGGAGAGTTGGAGACCCAGTACTTC
.	TRBD1	14	TRBV28	TRBJ1-4	CASRYTGGSEKLFF	TGTGCCAGCAGATATACAGGGGGGAGTGAAAAACTGTTTTTT
.	TRBD2	15	TRBV9	TRBJ2-7	CASSAGLAGEYEQYF	TGTGCCAGCAGCGCAGGACTAGCGGGAGAGTACGAGCAGTACTTC
.	TRBD2	14	TRBV30	TRBJ2-3	CAYPASGSGITQYF	TGTGCCTATCCAGCTAGCGGGAGTGGTATTACGCAGTATTTT
.	.	13	TRBV27	TRBJ2-7	CASSFGADSRQYF	TGTGCCAGCAGTTTTGGGGCTGACTCTCGGCAGTACTTC
.	TRBD2	16	TRBV4-1	TRBJ2-7	CASSQAHGAGSYEQYF	TGCGCCAGCAGCCAAGCTCATGGAGCGGGGTCCTACGAGCAGTACTTC
.	TRBD1	17	TRBV6-1	TRBJ1-2	CASSDRAGGAPFYGYTF	TGTGCCAGCAGTGATAGAGCAGGGGGCGCCCCGTTCTATGGCTACACCTTC
few	TRBD1	15	TRBV5-1	TRBJ1-1	CASSLGTGLDTEAFF	TGCGCCAGCAGCTTGGGGACAGGGTTGGACACTGAAGCTTTCTTT
.	.	14	TRBV19	TRBJ2-7	CASSIGPRHYEQYF	TGTGCCAGTAGTATAGGTCCGAGGCACTACGAGCAGTACTTC
.	TRBD1	13	TRBV30	TRBJ2-2	CAWVPGGTGELFF	TGTGCCTGGGTGCCAGGGGGAACCGGGGAGCTGTTTTTT
.	.	13	TRBV29-1	TRBJ1-1	CSVNGVRSTEAFF	TGCAGCGTCAACGGGGTTCGGAGCACTGAAGCTTTCTTT
.	.	17	TRBV19	TRBJ2-3	CASTFGIAGSRTDTQYF	TGTGCCAGTACTTTCGGGATCGCGGGGAGTAGGACAGATACGCAGTATTTT
.	.	14	TRBV19	TRBJ1-2	CATNTAGTNYGYTF	TGTGCCACCAACACCGCGGGCACTAACTATGGCTACACCTTC
.	TRBD1	20	TRBV4-3	TRBJ2-1	CASSQGGDRVRYKQSREQFF	TGCGCCAGCAGCCAAGGTGGGGACAGGGTGAGATACAAGCAATCTCGTGAGCAGTTCTTC
.	TRBD1	14	TRBV7-2	TRBJ2-7	CASSLGQGWDEQYF	TGTGCCAGCAGCTTAGGACAGGGTTGGGACGAGCAGTACTTC